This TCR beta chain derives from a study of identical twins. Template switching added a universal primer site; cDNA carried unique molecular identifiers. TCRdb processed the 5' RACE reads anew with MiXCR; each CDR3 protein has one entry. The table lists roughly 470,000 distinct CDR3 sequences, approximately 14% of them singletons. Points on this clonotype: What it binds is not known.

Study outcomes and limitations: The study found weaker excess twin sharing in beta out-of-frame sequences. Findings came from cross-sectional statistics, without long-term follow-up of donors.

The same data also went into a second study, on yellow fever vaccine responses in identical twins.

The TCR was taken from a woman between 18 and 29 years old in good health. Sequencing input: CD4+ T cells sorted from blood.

CDR3 nucleotide sequence: TGTGCCAGCACCGTCCGGGACCAAAGACCCCAGCATTTT. Encoded protein: CASTVRDQRPQHF. V gene TRBV6-2 or TRBV6-3 combines with J gene TRBJ1-5; TRBD1 might be the D (5 bases). From germline, CDR1 is MNHEY and CDR2 SVGEGT. V gave up 7 bases and J gave up 10 bases, with 17 bases separating them. The CDR3 loop spans 13 amino acids.